This T cell receptor beta chain appears in the sequencing data of a study of T-cell reconstitution after alpha-beta-depleted transplantation in children. Whole-study results and caveats: In some patients, recipient T cells and intrathymic progenitors surviving conditioning explained high day-60 diversity.

Trimming took off 8 bases at V and 0 bases at J, with 12 bases between the two ends. The CDR3 has 13 residues. Looked up from germline, CDR1 is GTSNPN and CDR2 is SVGIG (reference sequence). This clonotype was detected once. Its antigen remains unknown. Construction of the TCRbeta library involved unique molecular identifiers. TCRdb processed the PCR reads anew with MiXCR; each CDR3 protein has one entry. The sample consists of hundreds of thousands of distinct CDR3 sequences, under 20% of them appearing once. The input for sequencing was PBMCs, mostly from graft donor cells, taken 360 days after TCRalphabeta/CD19-depleted stem cell transplant. The clonotype comes from a male patient aged 10-17 years who had a stem cell transplant for acute lymphoblastic leukemia, so the T cells may come from the graft donor. The chain joins TRBV30 to TRBJ2-3, with a tentative D call TRBD2 (6 bases). The CDR3 nucleotides read TGTGCCGGGGACTTGGGTAGCACAGATACGCAGTATTTT. Amino acids: CAGDLGSTDTQYF. Combining the CDR3 with reference TRBV30 and TRBJ2-3 gives the whole variable domain SQTIHQWPATLVQPVGSPLSLECTVEGTSNPNLYWYRQAAGRGLQLLFYSVGIGQISSEVPQNLSASRPQDRQFILSSKKLLLSDSGFYLCAGDLGSTDTQYFGPGTRLTVL.